This TCR beta chain was retrieved from a study of blood T cell repertoires in COVID-19. On the study more broadly: The cDNA or gDNA used as material had been derived from T cells, B-cell-depleted T cells, or PBMCs.

Authors' analysis steps: Estimates of nucleated cell counts were drawn from the amplification of reference gene primers. TCRdb keeps only in-frame clones here, not all; method: immunoSEQ multiplex PCR. The DNA gave D and trimming, while V, J and clone size come from that table. The data contain some 270,000 clones, around 87% of them seen just once; the ten biggest clones take up 2.1%. This clone was detected once. Germline-derived CDR1 and CDR2 are SNHLY and FYNNEI. V dropped 6 bases and J dropped 4; count of bases not matched to a gene: 4. This CDR3 contains 14 residues. Sequencing input: peripheral blood. The origin of this receptor is a woman aged 60-70 years with COVID-19, enrolled during active disease. The chain combines TRBV2 with TRBJ1-4; 8 positions match TRBD1. In DNA form, the CDR3 reads TGTGCCAGCAGGCCACAGGGGGGTAATGAAAAACTGTTTTTT. Translating gives CASRPQGGNEKLFF.